This TCR beta chain was recorded in a study of blood T cell repertoires in COVID-19. Turning to the study itself: COVID-19 samples, acute and convalescent, were from the United States, Italy and Spain. Nucleic acid was either cDNA or gDNA, and it came from T cells, B-cell-depleted T cells, or PBMCs.

In the original workflow: It was from reference gene primer amplification that nucleated cell counts were estimated. Some clones are missing from TCRdb's copy, which holds only in-frame ones; the method was immunoSEQ multiplex PCR. D and trimming were read from the DNA, whereas the V and J calls and clone size are those reported in that table. The sample includes about 130,000 clones, approximately 80% of them seen just once. Germline-derived CDR1 and CDR2 are MNHEY and SMNVEV (reference sequence). V shed 8 bases, J shed 4 bases, and the junction held 7 bases outside the gene matches. The CDR3 covers 14 residues.

This sequence originates from a man aged 70-80 years with acute or convalescent COVID-19. Sequencing was carried out using peripheral blood. The rearrangement links TRBV27 to TRBJ1-3, with 8 bases identical to TRBD1. CDR3 residues: CASSTGAAGNTIYF. CDR3 in DNA: TGTGCCAGCTCGACAGGGGCGGCCGGAAACACCATATATTTT.